These 21 T cell receptor beta chains were sequenced from one sample in a study of tissue T cells after allogeneic stem cell transplantation (dated by TCRdb to about 2022). Receptors were amplified or captured by the immunoSEQ multiplex PCR assay. Drawn from immuneACCESS, this table holds only the in-frame rearrangements with V and J called that TCRdb kept. Clones are partly lost; checked studies trace under half to an unresolved V gene and leave the rest unexplained. A total of thousands of clones appear in this sample, 65% to 70% of them only once. The top ten hold 0.78% of the sample. The source material was blood. These receptors all stem from a female BALB/c mouse in good health. The haplotype of this strain at the MHC is H2-d.

A note on this clone: Gene names are the mouse ones. From the germline J gene comes the end of the CDR3, since the read stops 1 residue before it. V usage is TRBV13-2 and J usage is TRBJ2-4; unclear D gene. Germline V gene sequence: CDR1 NNHNN, CDR2 SYGAGS (reference sequence). The CDR3 has 14 residues. V was trimmed by 4 bases and J by 0 bases, leaving 9 bases between them. The part of the CDR3 DNA that was read is TGTGCCAGCGGTCTGACAACTAGTCAAAACACCTTGTAC. This encodes CASGLTTSQNTLY. The complete CDR3 protein is CASGLTTSQNTLYF.

Notes on this clone: All gene names here are mouse names. The read finishes 1 residue shy of the CDR3 end, and the germline J gene is used to complete it. The chain carries TRBV13-1 and TRBJ1-3, with no clear D. The V end was cut by 3 bases, the J end by 1 base, with 11 bases between. Germline V gene sequence: CDR1 NSHNY, CDR2 SYGAGN. The CDR3 covers 15 residues. This CDR3 reads CASSGPEQSGNTLYF. CDR3 DNA, as far as it was read: TGTGCCAGCAGTGGCCCGGAACAGTCTGGAAATACGCTCTAT.

This clone has just a few counts. Gene names and germline match the mouse. The CDR3 extends 1 residue past the end of the read, so its final part is completed from the germline J gene. J is TRBJ2-7 and V is TRBV16; the D is unclear. This CDR3 has 13 residues. V was shortened by 0 bases and J by 3 bases, with 6 bases between the two germline ends. Germline loops: CDR1 SGHSA, CDR2 FRNQAP. CDR3 protein: CASSLDQDYEQYF. The sequenced CDR3 bases are TGTGCAAGCAGCTTAGATCAAGACTATGAACAGTAC.

This clone was seen more than once but under ten times. Gene and germline names: mouse. The read terminates 1 residue before the CDR3 end, so the remaining end is supplied by the germline J gene. This chain joins TRBV4 and TRBJ2-7, with 9 bases lining up with TRBD1. Germline V gene sequence: CDR1 LGHDT, CDR2 YNNKQL (reference sequence). This CDR3 contains 12 residues. With V trimmed by 4 bases and J by 6 bases, 1 base remained unmatched. CDR3 DNA, as far as it was read: TGTGCCAGCAGCTGGGACAGGGCTGAACAGTAC. Translating gives CASSWDRAEQY. The full CDR3 protein is CASSWDRAEQYF.

A remark on this clone: Gene names and germline match the mouse. The read ends 1 residue early relative to the CDR3; the germline J gene fills the gap. The V gene is TRBV5, the J gene TRBJ2-7; 10 positions match TRBD2. The ends lost 0 bases at V and 0 bases at J; junction bases unmatched: 2. Germline CDR1 is LGHNA and CDR2 is YNLKQL (reference sequence). The CDR3 covers 16 residues. The chain's CDR3 is CASSQDDWGVSYEQYF. CDR3 bases read: TGTGCCAGCAGCCAAGATGACTGGGGGGTCTCCTATGAACAGTAC.

Note on this clone: Gene names are the mouse ones. Incomplete CDR3 DNA: TGTGCCAGCAGCACTAGTGCAGAAACGCTGTAT. Its translation: CASSTSAETLY. The whole CDR3 sequence is CASSTSAETLYF. The V and J genes are TRBV13-1 and TRBJ2-3; no firm D call. From the germline J gene comes the end of the CDR3, since the read stops 1 residue before it. Per the germline V gene, CDR1 is NSHNY and CDR2 is SYGAGN. The germline V and J ends were trimmed by 5 bases and 0 bases, with 4 bases remaining between them. This CDR3 spans 12 amino acids.

Regarding this clone: Genes here carry mouse names. The missing CDR3 end, 1 residue past where the read stops, is filled in from the germline J gene. The genes are TRBV5 and TRBJ2-4; TRBD2 matches at 7 bases. Germline V gives CDR1 LGHNA, CDR2 YNLKQL (reference sequence). CDR3 length equals 13 residues. The V segment lost 0 bases and the J segment 6 bases; nucleotides outside the gene matches: 0. The sequenced part of the CDR3 DNA is TGTGCCAGCAGCCAAGATGGGGGGAACACCTTGTAC. Translating gives CASSQDGGNTLY. In full, the CDR3 is CASSQDGGNTLYF.

This clone was counted a few times. Genes and germline come from the mouse. The read terminates 1 residue ahead of where the CDR3 ends, so the germline J gene completes it. The chain recombines TRBV31 with TRBJ1-4; D gene uncertain. The V end was cut by 1 base, the J end by 0 bases, with 6 bases between. Germline assignment: CDR1 GKSSPN and CDR2 SITVG. This CDR3 region has 14 residues. CDR3 sequence: CAWSPGFSNERLFF. The part of the CDR3 DNA that was read is TGTGCCTGGAGTCCGGGATTTTCCAACGAAAGATTATTT. The entire variable domain, with the rest obtained from reference TRBV31 and TRBJ1-4, is as follows: AQTIHQWPVAEIKAVGSPLSLGCTIKGKSSPNLYWYWQATGGTLQQLFYSITVGQVESVVQLNLSASRPKDDQFILSTEKLLLSHSGFYLCAWSPGFSNERLFFGHGTKLSVL.

As regards this clone: Germline and genes here are mouse. The read terminates 1 residue before the CDR3 end, so the remaining end is supplied by the germline J gene. The chain joins TRBV13-1 to TRBJ2-7; maybe TRBD1 (6 bases). Germline V gene sequence: CDR1 NSHNY, CDR2 SYGAGN. This CDR3 has 13 amino acids. The germline V and J ends were trimmed by 2 bases and 0 bases, with 6 bases remaining between them. CDR3 amino acids: CASSDRGSYEQYF. The CDR3 DNA, read in part, is TGTGCCAGCAGTGACAGGGGCTCCTATGAACAGTAC.

Note on this clone: The germline and genes are mouse ones. Coverage ceases 1 residue before the CDR3 finishes, and the germline J gene fills in the end. This sequence joins TRBV2 and TRBJ2-3, with TRBD1 as a possible D gene (7 bases). V was clipped by 1 base and J by 1 base, with 12 bases between them. Germline V gene data show CDR1 as LGHNA and CDR2 as YSYQKL. The CDR3 is 16 residues long. Partial CDR3 DNA: TGTGCCAGCAGCCAAGGAGGGGGCGCGGGTGCAGAAACGCTGTAT. Amino acids: CASSQGGGAGAETLY. The full-length CDR3 reads as CASSQGGGAGAETLYF.

On this clone itself: Genes and germline are mouse. Partial CDR3 DNA: TGTGCCAGCAGTGATGCCTGGGGGGGCGCAGACACCCAGTAC. Residues: CASSDAWGGADTQY. The full CDR3 protein reads CASSDAWGGADTQYF. This rearrangement joins TRBV13-1 to TRBJ2-5; 10 bases line up with TRBD2. The read terminates 1 residue before the CDR3 end, so the remaining end is supplied by the germline J gene. V shed 0 bases, J shed 5 bases, and the junction held 3 bases outside the gene matches. The germline CDR1 and CDR2 sequences are NSHNY and SYGAGN. The CDR3 is 15 residues long.

A word on this clone: The germline and genes are mouse ones. The CDR3 end falls 1 residue outside the read, so it is completed with the germline J gene. The chain joins TRBV15 to TRBJ1-1, with a possible D match to TRBD1 (6 bases). This CDR3 spans 14 amino acids. CDR1 and CDR2 from the germline V gene are SGHND and FRSKSL. V gave up 2 bases and J gave up 1 base, with 8 bases separating them. The CDR3 sequence is CASSLSGQNTEVFF. CDR3 DNA, as far as it was read: TGTGCCAGCAGTTTATCGGGACAAAACACAGAAGTCTTC. The whole variable domain, filled in from reference TRBV15 and TRBJ1-1, reads DAGVTQTPRHEVAEKGQTIILKCEPVSGHNDLFWYRQTKIQGLELLSYFRSKSLMEDGGAFKDRFKAEMLNSSFSTLKIQPTEPKDSAVYLCASSLSGQNTEVFFGKGTRLTVV.

A remark on this clone: These gene names are mouse names. Incomplete CDR3 DNA: TGTGCCAGCAGTTTTGGGGGGAGCTCCTATGAACAGTAC. It is translated as CASSFGGSSYEQY. The whole CDR3 sequence is CASSFGGSSYEQYF. The chain combines TRBV14 with TRBJ2-7; TRBD2 aligns across 7 bases. The read comes to an end 1 residue before the CDR3 does, leaving the germline J gene to fill in the end. Germline V lookup: CDR1 SGHDT, CDR2 FRDEAV. The CDR3 consists of 14 residues. J lost 0 bases, V lost 2 bases, and 2 bases had no gene match.

Notes on this clone: Genes and germline come from the mouse. The CDR3 goes on 1 residue after the read ends, and that part is filled in from the germline J gene. The sample carries other DNA sequences with the same CDR3. J is TRBJ1-3 and V is TRBV20; no definite D call. From germline, CDR1 is GFQATS and CDR2 STVNSAI. Trimming took off 0 bases at V and 0 bases at J, with 3 bases between the two ends. CDR3 length: 13 residues. The CDR3 bases that were read are TGTGGTGCTAGGGACAATTCTGGAAATACGCTCTAT. This encodes CGARDNSGNTLY. The entire CDR3 is CGARDNSGNTLYF.

As for this clone: Germline and genes here are mouse. Sequencing ends 1 residue short of the CDR3 end; the germline J gene provides the rest. This chain joins TRBV24 and TRBJ2-7, with D perhaps TRBD1 or TRBD2 (5 bases each). Germline assignment: CDR1 KGHTA and CDR2 FRNEEI. V was trimmed by 2 bases and J by 0 bases, leaving 8 bases between them. This CDR3 region has 14 residues. The DNA read from the CDR3 is TGTGCCAGCAGTCTGCGGGGGAGCTCCTATGAACAGTAC. As protein: CASSLRGSSYEQY. The whole CDR3 region reads CASSLRGSSYEQYF.

About this clone itself: Gene names and germline match the mouse. Coverage ceases 1 residue before the CDR3 finishes, and the germline J gene fills in the end. The V and J genes are TRBV13-2 and TRBJ2-5, with a weak D call TRBD1 (5 bases). The CDR3 contains 16 residues. V was pared by 0 bases and J by 2 bases, with 13 bases between. Germline lookup yields CDR1 NNHNN and CDR2 SYGAGS (reference sequence). The part of the CDR3 DNA that was read is TGTGCCAGCGGTGATGCGGCAGGGCCGGGCCAAGACACCCAGTAC. This codes for CASGDAAGPGQDTQY. The CDR3, in full, reads CASGDAAGPGQDTQYF.

About this clone itself: Genes and germline come from the mouse. Read data end 1 residue before the CDR3 end; the end is taken from the germline J gene. The chain carries TRBV19 and TRBJ1-1; weak D call: TRBD1 (6 bases). Germline V lookup: CDR1 FNHDT, CDR2 SITEND (reference sequence). This CDR3 spans 14 amino acids. The V gene lost 3 bases and the J gene lost 0 bases, with 9 bases spanning the gap. CDR3 DNA (partial): TGTGCCAGCAGTACCGGACAGCCAAACACAGAAGTCTTC. Translation gives CASSTGQPNTEVF. The complete CDR3 reads CASSTGQPNTEVFF.

As concerns this clone: The germline and genes are mouse ones. From the germline J gene comes the end of the CDR3, since the read stops 1 residue before it. The genes are TRBV29 and TRBJ2-4; 7 bases map to TRBD2. Germline V CDR1 and CDR2: MSHET, SYDVDS. The CDR3 sequence is 15 residues long. Losses at the gene ends were 4 bases for V and 2 bases for J; bases not matched to a gene: 6. The CDR3 sequence is CASSSSLGSQNTLYF. The sequenced CDR3 bases are TGTGCTAGCAGTTCGTCACTGGGGTCTCAAAACACCTTGTAC.

In regard to this clone: Here the gene names and germline are mouse. The CDR3 end falls 1 residue outside the read, so it is completed with the germline J gene. The chain couples TRBV4 to TRBJ1-1, with 8 bases matching TRBD1. The V gene end was trimmed by 4 bases and the J gene end by 2 bases; junction bases not matched to a gene: 3. Germline CDR1 is LGHDT and CDR2 is YNNKQL (reference sequence). CDR3 length: 14 residues. CDR3 residues: CASSFQGANTEVFF. The sequenced part of the CDR3 DNA is TGTGCCAGCAGCTTCCAGGGGGCTAACACAGAAGTCTTC.

This clone appeared a few times. Genes and germline are mouse. The observed sequence ends 1 residue before the CDR3 terminus, with the missing tail filled in from the germline J gene. The gene calls are TRBV19 and TRBJ2-7, with 11 bases that match TRBD2. CDR1 is FNHDT and CDR2 is SITEND in the germline V gene (reference sequence). The V segment lost 6 bases and the J segment 4 bases; nucleotides outside the gene matches: 6. The CDR3 sequence is 14 residues long. The CDR3 DNA, read in part, is TGTGCCAGCAACTTTCGACTGGGGGGGTATGAACAGTAC. This sequence encodes CASNFRLGGYEQY. The full-length CDR3 reads as CASNFRLGGYEQYF.

As concerns this clone: Gene labels here are mouse ones. The read gets to within 1 residue of the CDR3 end, and the germline J gene fills in the rest. The J gene is TRBJ2-5, the V gene TRBV13-1, with a possible D match to TRBD1 (6 bases). This CDR3 is built from 15 residues. V was trimmed by 1 base and J by 0 bases, leaving 9 bases between them. Looked up from germline, CDR1 is NSHNY and CDR2 is SYGAGN. The DNA read from the CDR3 is TGTGCCAGCAGTGATACGGGACATAACCAAGACACCCAGTAC. Its protein product is CASSDTGHNQDTQY. The entire CDR3 protein reads CASSDTGHNQDTQYF.